The present TCR beta chain was sequenced within a study of blood T cell repertoires in COVID-19. About the research overall: The study drew acute and convalescent COVID-19 samples from the United States, Italy and Spain.

Per the study methods: Quantification of nucleated cells was approximated via reference gene primer amplification. Here immunoSEQ multiplex PCR was the method, and the copy in TCRdb shows in-frame clones only, minus some. V, J and clone size derive from that table, while D and trimming were established from the DNA sequence. The data show some 300,000 clones, about 88% seen once. Categorization into cohorts depended on clinical history that participants reported. This CDR3 comprises 13 residues. Trimming pared 5 bases from V and 7 bases from J, leaving 11 bases between. Germline V gene lookup returns CDR1 MDHEN and CDR2 SYDVKM.

Material for sequencing was PBMCs or T cells enriched from blood (not recorded which). This clonotype was sampled from a woman aged 40 to 50 who had recovered from COVID-19. The chain recombines TRBV28 with TRBJ2-2; TRBD1 is a possible D gene (5 bases). In nucleotides, the CDR3 is TGTGCCAGCAGTAAGACAGTGAGCGGGGAGCTGTTTTTT. Translated: CASSKTVSGELFF.